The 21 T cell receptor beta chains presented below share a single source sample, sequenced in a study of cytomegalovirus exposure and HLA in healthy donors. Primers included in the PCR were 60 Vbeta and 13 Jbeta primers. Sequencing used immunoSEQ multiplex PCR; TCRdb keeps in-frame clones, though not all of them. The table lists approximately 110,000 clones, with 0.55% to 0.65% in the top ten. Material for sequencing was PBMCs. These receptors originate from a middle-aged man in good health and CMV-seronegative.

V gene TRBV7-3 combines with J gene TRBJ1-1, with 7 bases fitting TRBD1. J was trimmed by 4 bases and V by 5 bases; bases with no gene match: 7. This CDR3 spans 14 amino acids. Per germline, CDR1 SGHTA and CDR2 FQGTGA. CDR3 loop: CASSTPGQTTEAFF. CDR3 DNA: TGTGCCAGCAGCACACCGGGACAGACCACTGAAGCTTTCTTT.

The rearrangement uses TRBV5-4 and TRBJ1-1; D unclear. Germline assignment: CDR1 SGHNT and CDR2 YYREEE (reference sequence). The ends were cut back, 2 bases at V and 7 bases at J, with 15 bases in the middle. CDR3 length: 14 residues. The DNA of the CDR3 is TGTGCCAGCAGCTTAAGACAATCTGGGAGTGAAGCTTTCTTT. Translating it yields CASSLRQSGSEAFF.

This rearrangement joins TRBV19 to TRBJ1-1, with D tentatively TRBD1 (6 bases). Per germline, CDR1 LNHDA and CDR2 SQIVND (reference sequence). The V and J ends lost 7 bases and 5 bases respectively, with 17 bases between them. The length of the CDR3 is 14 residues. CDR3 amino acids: CASTPRRGGTEAFF. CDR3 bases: TGTGCCAGTACCCCAAGGAGGGGGGGAACTGAAGCTTTCTTT.

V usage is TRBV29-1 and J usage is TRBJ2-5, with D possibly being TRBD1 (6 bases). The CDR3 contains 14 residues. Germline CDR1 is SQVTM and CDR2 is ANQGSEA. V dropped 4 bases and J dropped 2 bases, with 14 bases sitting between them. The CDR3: CSVATGWGQETQYF. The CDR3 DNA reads TGCAGCGTTGCAACAGGGTGGGGGCAAGAGACCCAGTACTTC. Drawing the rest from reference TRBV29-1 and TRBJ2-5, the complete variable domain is SAVISQKPSRDICQRGTSLTIQCQVDSQVTMMFWYRQQPGQSLTLIATANQGSEATYESGFVIDKFPISRPNLTFSTLTVSNMSPEDSSIYLCSVATGWGQETQYFGPGTRLLVL.

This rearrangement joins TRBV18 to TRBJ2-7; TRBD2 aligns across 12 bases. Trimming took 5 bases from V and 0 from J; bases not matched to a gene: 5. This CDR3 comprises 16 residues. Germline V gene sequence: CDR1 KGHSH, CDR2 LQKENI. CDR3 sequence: CASSSGLAGSSYEQYF. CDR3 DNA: TGTGCCAGCTCATCGGGACTAGCGGGCTCCTCCTACGAGCAGTACTTC. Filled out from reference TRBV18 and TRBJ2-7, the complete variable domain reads NAGVMQNPRHLVRRRGQEARLRCSPMKGHSHVYWYRQLPEEGLKFMVYLQKENIIDESGMPKERFSAEFPKEGPSILRIQQVVRGDSAAYFCASSSGLAGSSYEQYFGPGTRLTVT.

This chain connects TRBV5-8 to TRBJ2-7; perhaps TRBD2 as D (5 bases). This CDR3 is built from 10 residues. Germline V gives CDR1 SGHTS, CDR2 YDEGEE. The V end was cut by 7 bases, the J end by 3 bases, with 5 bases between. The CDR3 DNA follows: TGTGCCAGCGGACTCTACGAGCAGTACTTC. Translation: CASGLYEQYF.

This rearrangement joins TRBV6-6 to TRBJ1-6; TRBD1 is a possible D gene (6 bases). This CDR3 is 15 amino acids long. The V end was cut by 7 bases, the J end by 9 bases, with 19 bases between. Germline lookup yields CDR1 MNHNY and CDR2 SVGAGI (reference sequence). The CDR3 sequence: CASNRGAVIGSPLHF. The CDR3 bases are TGTGCCAGCAACCGGGGGGCAGTCATAGGTTCACCCCTCCACTTT.

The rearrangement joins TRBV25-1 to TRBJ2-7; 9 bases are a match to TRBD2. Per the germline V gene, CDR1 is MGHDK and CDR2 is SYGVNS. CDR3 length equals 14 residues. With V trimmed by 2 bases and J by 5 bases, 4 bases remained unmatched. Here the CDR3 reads CASSEAGGLNEQYF. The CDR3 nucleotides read TGTGCCAGCAGTGAAGCGGGGGGGCTAAACGAGCAGTACTTC.

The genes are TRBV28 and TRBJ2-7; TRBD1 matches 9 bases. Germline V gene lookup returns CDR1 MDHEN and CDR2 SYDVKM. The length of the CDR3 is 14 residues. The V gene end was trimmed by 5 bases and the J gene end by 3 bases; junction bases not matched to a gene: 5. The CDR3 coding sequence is TGTGCCAGCAGTCCCGGGACAGGGATCTACGAGCAGTACTTC. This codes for CASSPGTGIYEQYF. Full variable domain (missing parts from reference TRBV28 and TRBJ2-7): DVKVTQSSRYLVKRTGEKVFLECVQDMDHENMFWYRQDPGLGLRLIYFSYDVKMKEKGDIPEGYSVSREKKERFSLILESASTNQTSMYLCASSPGTGIYEQYFGPGTRLTVT.

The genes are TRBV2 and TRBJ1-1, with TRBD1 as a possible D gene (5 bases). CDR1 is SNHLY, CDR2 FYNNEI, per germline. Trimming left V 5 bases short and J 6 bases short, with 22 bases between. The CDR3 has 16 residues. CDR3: CASSLQTVRLGAEAFF. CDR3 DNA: TGTGCCAGCAGTTTACAAACTGTCCGGTTAGGGGCTGAAGCTTTCTTT.

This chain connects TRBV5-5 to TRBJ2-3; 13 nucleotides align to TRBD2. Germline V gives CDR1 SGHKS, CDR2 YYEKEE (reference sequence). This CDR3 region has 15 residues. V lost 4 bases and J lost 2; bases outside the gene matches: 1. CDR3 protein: CASSGLAGDTDTQYF. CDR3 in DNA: TGTGCCAGCAGCGGACTAGCGGGGGACACAGATACGCAGTATTTT.

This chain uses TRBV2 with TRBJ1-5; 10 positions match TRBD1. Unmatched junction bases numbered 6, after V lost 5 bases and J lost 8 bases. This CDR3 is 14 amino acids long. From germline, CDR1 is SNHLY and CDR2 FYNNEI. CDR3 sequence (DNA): TGTGCCAGCAGTCCGGACAGGGGGGTAGAGCCCCAGCATTTT. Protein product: CASSPDRGVEPQHF.

The CDR3 here is CASRPSGTGSTDTQYF. DNA for the CDR3: TGTGCCAGTAGACCTTCGGGGACAGGGTCGACAGATACGCAGTATTTT. The chain employs TRBV19 and TRBJ2-3; 9 nucleotides align to TRBD1. Germline V gives CDR1 LNHDA, CDR2 SQIVND (reference sequence). J lost 3 bases, V lost 6 bases, and 10 bases had no gene match. The CDR3 extends over 16 amino acids.

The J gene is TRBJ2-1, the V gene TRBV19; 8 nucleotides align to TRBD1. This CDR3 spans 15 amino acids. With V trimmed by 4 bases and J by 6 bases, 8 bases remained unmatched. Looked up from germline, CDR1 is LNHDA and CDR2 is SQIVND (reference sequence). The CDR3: CASSNPGQVRNEQFF. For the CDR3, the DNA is TGTGCCAGTAGTAACCCGGGACAGGTACGCAATGAGCAGTTCTTC. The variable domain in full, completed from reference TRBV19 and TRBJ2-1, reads DGGITQSPKYLFRKEGQNVTLSCEQNLNHDAMYWYRQDPGQGLRLIYYSQIVNDFQKGDIAEGYSVSREKKESFPLTVTSAQKNPTAFYLCASSNPGQVRNEQFFGPGTRLTVL.

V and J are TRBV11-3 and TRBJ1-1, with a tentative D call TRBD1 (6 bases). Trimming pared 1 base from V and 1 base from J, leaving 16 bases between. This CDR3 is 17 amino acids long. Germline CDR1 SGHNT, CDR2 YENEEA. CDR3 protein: CASSLGWIEQGNTEAFF. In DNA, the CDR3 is TGTGCCAGCAGCTTAGGTTGGATTGAACAGGGGAACACTGAAGCTTTCTTT.

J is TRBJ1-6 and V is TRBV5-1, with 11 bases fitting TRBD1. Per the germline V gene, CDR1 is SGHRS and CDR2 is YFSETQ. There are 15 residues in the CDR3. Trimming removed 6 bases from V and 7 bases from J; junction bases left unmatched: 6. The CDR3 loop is CASTWTGGGNSPLHF. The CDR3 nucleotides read TGCGCCAGCACCTGGACAGGGGGCGGGAATTCACCCCTCCACTTT.

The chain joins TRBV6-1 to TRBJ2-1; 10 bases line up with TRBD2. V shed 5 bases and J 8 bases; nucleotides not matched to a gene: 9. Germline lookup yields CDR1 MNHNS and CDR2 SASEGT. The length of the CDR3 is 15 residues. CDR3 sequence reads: CASSPTSGEYDEQFF. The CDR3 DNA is TGTGCCAGCAGTCCAACTAGCGGGGAGTACGATGAGCAGTTCTTC.

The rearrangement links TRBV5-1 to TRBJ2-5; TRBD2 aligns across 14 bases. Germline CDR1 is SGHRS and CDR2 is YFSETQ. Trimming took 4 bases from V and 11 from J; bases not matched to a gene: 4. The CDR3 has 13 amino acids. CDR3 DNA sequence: TGCGCCAGCAGCGTGACTAGCGGGGGGGAGCAGTACTTC. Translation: CASSVTSGGEQYF.

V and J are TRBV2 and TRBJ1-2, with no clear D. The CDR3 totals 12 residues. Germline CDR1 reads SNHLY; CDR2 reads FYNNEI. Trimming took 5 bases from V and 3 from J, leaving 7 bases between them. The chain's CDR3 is CASSNNYYGYTF. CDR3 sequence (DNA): TGTGCCAGCAGTAATAATTACTATGGCTACACCTTC.

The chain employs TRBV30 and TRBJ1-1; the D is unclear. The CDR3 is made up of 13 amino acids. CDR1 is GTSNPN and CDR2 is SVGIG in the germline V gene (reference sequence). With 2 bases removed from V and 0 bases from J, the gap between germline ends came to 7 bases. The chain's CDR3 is CAWSIHVNTEAFF. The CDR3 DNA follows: TGTGCCTGGAGTATACACGTGAACACTGAAGCTTTCTTT.

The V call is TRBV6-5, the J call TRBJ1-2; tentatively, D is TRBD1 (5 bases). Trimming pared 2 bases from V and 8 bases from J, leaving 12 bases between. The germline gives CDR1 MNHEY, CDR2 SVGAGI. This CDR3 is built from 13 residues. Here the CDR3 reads CASSYGPREGYTF. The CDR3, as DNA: TGTGCCAGCAGTTACGGGCCCAGGGAAGGCTACACCTTC.